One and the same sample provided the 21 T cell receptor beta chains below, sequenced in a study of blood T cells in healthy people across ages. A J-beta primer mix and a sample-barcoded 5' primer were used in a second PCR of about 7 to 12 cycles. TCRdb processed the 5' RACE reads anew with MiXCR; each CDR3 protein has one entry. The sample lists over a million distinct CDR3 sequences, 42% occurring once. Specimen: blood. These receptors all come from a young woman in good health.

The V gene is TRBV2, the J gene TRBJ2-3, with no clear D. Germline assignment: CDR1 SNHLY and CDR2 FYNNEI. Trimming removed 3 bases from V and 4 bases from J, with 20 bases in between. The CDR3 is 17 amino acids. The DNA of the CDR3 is TGTGCCAGCAGTGAGGTTGATGGGGAAAAGGACCCAGATACGCAGTATTTT. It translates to CASSEVDGEKDPDTQYF.

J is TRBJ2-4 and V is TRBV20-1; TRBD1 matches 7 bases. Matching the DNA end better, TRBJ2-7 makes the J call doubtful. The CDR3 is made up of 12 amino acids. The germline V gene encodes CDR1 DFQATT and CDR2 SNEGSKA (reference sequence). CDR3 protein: CSAEGGRYEQYF. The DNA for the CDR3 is TGCAGTGCTGAAGGGGGCAGGTACGAGCAGTACTTC.

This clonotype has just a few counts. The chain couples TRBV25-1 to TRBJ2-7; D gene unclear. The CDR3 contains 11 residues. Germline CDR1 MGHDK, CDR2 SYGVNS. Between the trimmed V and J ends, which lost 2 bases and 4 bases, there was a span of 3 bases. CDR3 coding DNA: TGTGCCAGCAGTGAACAATACGAGCAGTACTTC. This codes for CASSEQYEQYF.

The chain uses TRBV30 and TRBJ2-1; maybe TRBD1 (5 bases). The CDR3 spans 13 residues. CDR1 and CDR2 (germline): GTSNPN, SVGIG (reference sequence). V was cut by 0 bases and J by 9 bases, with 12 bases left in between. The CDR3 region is CAWSVSGASEQFF. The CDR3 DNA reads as TGTGCCTGGAGTGTATCTGGGGCCAGTGAGCAGTTCTTC.

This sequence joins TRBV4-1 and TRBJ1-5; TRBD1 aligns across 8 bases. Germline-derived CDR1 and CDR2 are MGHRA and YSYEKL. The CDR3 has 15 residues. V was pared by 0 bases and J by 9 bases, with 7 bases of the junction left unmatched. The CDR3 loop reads CASSQDRTGGWPQHF. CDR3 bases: TGCGCCAGCAGCCAAGATCGCACAGGGGGATGGCCCCAGCATTTT.

The CDR3 spells CASSFEASRYTDTQYF. The DNA of the CDR3 is TGTGCCAGCAGCTTTGAGGCTAGCAGATACACAGATACGCAGTATTTT. This rearrangement joins TRBV11-2 to TRBJ2-3; possibly TRBD2 for D (5 bases). Trimming removed 3 bases from V and 2 bases from J, with 15 bases in between. The CDR3 is made up of 16 amino acids. CDR1 SGHAT and CDR2 FQNNGV come from the germline V gene. The full variable domain, rest sourced from reference TRBV11-2 and TRBJ2-3, is EAGVAQSPRYKIIEKRQSVAFWCNPISGHATLYWYQQILGQGPKLLIQFQNNGVVDDSQLPKDRFSAERLKGVDSTLKIQPAKLEDSAVYLCASSFEASRYTDTQYFGPGTRLTVL.

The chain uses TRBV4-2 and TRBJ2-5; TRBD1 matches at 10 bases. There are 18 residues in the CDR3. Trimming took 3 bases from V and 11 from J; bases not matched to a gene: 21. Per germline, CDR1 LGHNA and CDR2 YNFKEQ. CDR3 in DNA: TGTGCCAGCAGCCAGAATATTGCCGGGACAGGGGCCCACAATGAGCAGTACTTC. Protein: CASSQNIAGTGAHNEQYF.

The CDR3 sequence: CASKPGPYTEAFF. DNA of the CDR3: TGTGCCAGCAAACCCGGGCCTTACACTGAAGCTTTCTTT. This chain links TRBV6-2 or TRBV6-3 with TRBJ1-1; unclear D gene. CDR3 length equals 13 residues. V shed 7 bases and J shed 3 bases, with 12 bases lying between them. The V gene's germline CDR1 is MNHEY and CDR2 SVGEGT.

Written as DNA, the CDR3 is TGTGCCAGCAGTGAGACGGGACTAGCGGGAAACACCGGGGAGCTGTTTTTT. Translating it yields CASSETGLAGNTGELFF. The chain joins TRBV25-1 to TRBJ2-2, with TRBD2 matching 13 bases. CDR3 size: 17 residues. Germline V gene sequence: CDR1 MGHDK, CDR2 SYGVNS. Trimming cost V 3 bases and J 2 bases; bases outside gene matches: 3.

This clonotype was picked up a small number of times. The CDR3 loop is CASSLAVPETQYF. In DNA, the CDR3 is TGTGCCAGCAGCTTAGCGGTTCCCGAGACCCAGTACTTC. The chain joins TRBV7-2 to TRBJ2-4; D unresolved. The J call may not be correct, given that the DNA end is closer to TRBJ2-5. The germline CDR1 and CDR2 sequences are SGHTA and FQGNSA. CDR3 length equals 13 residues.

The DNA of the CDR3 is TGCGCCAGCAGCCAAGGACAGGGGGCGGACGAGCAGTACTTC. Translation: CASSQGQGADEQYF. The J gene is TRBJ2-7, the V gene TRBV4-1, with 10 bases fitting TRBD1. This CDR3 has 14 residues. Per the germline V gene, CDR1 is MGHRA and CDR2 is YSYEKL. The ends lost 1 base at V and 5 bases at J; junction bases unmatched: 2.

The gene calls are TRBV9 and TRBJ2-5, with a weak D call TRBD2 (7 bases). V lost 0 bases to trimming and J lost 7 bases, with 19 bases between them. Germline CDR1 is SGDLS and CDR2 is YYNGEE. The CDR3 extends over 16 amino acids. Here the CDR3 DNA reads TGTGCCAGCAGCGTAGGAAGGCGCGCGGGGGCAGTGACCCAGTACTTC. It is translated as CASSVGRRAGAVTQYF.

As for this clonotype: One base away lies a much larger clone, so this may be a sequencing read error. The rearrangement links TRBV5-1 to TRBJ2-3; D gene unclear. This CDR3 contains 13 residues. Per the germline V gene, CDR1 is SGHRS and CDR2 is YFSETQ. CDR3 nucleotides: TGCGCCAGCAGCTTGAGCACCACAGATACGCGGTATTTT. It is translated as CASSLSTTDTRYF.

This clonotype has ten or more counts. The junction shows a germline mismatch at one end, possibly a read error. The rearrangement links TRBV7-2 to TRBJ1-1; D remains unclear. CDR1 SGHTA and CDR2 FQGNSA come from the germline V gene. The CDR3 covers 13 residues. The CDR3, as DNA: TGTGCCAGCAGTTTAGATCGGGACACTGAAGCTTTCTTT. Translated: CASSLDRDTEAFF.

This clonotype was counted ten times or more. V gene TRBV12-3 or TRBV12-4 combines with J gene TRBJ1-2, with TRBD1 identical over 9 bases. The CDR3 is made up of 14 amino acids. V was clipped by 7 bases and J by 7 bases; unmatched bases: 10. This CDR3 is CASTHVTGGSGYTF. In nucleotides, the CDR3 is TGTGCCAGCACCCACGTAACAGGGGGCTCTGGCTACACCTTC.

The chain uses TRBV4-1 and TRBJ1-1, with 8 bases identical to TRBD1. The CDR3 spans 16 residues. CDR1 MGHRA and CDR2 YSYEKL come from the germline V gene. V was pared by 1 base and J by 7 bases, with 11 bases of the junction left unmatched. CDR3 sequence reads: CASSQGQGIVAGEAFF. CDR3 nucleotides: TGCGCCAGCAGCCAAGGACAGGGGATCGTAGCGGGTGAAGCTTTCTTT.

The CDR3 coding sequence is TGTGCCAGCAGCCCCCCCCCGAGGATTACCGGGGAGCTGTTTTTT. It yields the protein CASSPPPRITGELFF. The V and J genes are TRBV7-2 and TRBJ2-2; D gene unclear. The germline gives CDR1 SGHTA, CDR2 FQGNSA. There are 15 residues in the CDR3. Trimming stripped 5 bases from V and 5 bases from J, with 15 bases between.

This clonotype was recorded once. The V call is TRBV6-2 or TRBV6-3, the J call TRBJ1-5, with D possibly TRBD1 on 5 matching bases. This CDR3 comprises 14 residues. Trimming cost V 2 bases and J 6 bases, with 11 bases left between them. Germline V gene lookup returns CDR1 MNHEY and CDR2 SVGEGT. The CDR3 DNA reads TGTGCCAGCAGTTACGGGGGGGTCAGTCAGCCCCAGCATTTT. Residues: CASSYGGVSQPQHF.

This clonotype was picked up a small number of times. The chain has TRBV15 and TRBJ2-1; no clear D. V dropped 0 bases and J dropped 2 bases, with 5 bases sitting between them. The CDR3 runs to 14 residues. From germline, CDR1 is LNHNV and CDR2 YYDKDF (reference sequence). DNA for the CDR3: TGTGCCACCAGCAGAGATAACGCCTACAATGAGCAGTTCTTC. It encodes CATSRDNAYNEQFF.

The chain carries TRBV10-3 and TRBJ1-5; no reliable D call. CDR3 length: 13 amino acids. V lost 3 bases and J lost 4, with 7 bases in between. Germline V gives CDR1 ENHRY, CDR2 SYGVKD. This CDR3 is CAISDDVNQPQHF. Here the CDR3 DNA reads TGTGCCATCAGTGACGACGTAAATCAGCCCCAGCATTTT.

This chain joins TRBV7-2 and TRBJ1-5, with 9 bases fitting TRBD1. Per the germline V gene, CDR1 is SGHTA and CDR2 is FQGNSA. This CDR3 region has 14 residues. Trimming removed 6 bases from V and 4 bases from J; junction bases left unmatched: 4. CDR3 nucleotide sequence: TGTGCCAGCAGGGGGACAGGGCTGAATCAGCCCCAGCATTTT. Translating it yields CASRGTGLNQPQHF.